These T cell receptor beta chains were read from a single sample in a study of T cells expressing NK-cell markers. TCRdb reworked the 5' RACE reads into one entry per CDR3 protein, no DNA. The sample's table shows around 8,000 distinct CDR3 sequences. The source material was blood T cells: a sorted CD56 or NKG2C T cell subset, CD4+ or CD8+ T cells, or bulk PBMC T cells (not recorded which). These receptor sequences come from a man younger than 35 in good health. Each CDR3 is given with its conserved first and last residue. Some rows mark clone size as missing; the rest say once, few, many or name a class of expanded clone.

abundance: -; j_gene: TRBJ2-5; v_gene: TRBV3-1; CDR3aa: CASSTTGVETQYF
abundance: medium-sized; j_gene: TRBJ2-1; v_gene: TRBV7-9; CDR3aa: CASSLVNNEQFF
abundance: -; j_gene: TRBJ2-3; v_gene: TRBV28; CDR3aa: CASRSSTDTQYF
abundance: -; j_gene: TRBJ1-1; v_gene: TRBV30; CDR3aa: CAWSVGTVNTEAFF
abundance: medium-sized; j_gene: TRBJ2-2; v_gene: TRBV5-1; CDR3aa: CARNPGTANTGELFF
abundance: -; j_gene: TRBJ2-1; v_gene: TRBV20-1; CDR3aa: CSARGTSGRTYNEQFF
abundance: medium-sized; j_gene: TRBJ2-2; v_gene: TRBV12-3/TRBV12-4; CDR3aa: CASSFTGNTGELFF
abundance: -; j_gene: TRBJ2-7; v_gene: TRBV19; CDR3aa: CASSISFREPPYGEQYF
abundance: medium-sized; j_gene: TRBJ2-5; v_gene: TRBV19; CDR3aa: CASSTGMETQYF
abundance: medium-sized; j_gene: TRBJ2-1; v_gene: TRBV25-1; CDR3aa: CASSEYGTGGYNEQFF
abundance: -; j_gene: TRBJ2-5; v_gene: TRBV4-1; CDR3aa: CASTRNGGGGETQYF
abundance: medium-sized; j_gene: TRBJ2-2; v_gene: TRBV6-2/TRBV6-3; CDR3aa: CASSWEFGLHTGELFF
abundance: -; j_gene: TRBJ2-7; v_gene: TRBV6-2/TRBV6-3; CDR3aa: CASSYSVSGTYEQYF
abundance: -; j_gene: TRBJ2-6; v_gene: TRBV19; CDR3aa: CASRDRGSSGANVLTF
abundance: -; j_gene: TRBJ1-2; v_gene: TRBV28; CDR3aa: CASSLGINYGYTF
abundance: -; j_gene: TRBJ2-3; v_gene: TRBV24-1; CDR3aa: CATSDKGLTLEGARGDTQYF
abundance: medium-sized; j_gene: TRBJ1-2; v_gene: TRBV10-2; CDR3aa: CASSGMVGTNYGYTF
abundance: -; j_gene: TRBJ2-5; v_gene: TRBV13; CDR3aa: CASSLFVRRTEETQYF
abundance: -; j_gene: TRBJ1-2; v_gene: TRBV3-1; CDR3aa: CASSPPRGHDGYTF
abundance: medium-sized; j_gene: TRBJ1-5; v_gene: TRBV6-1; CDR3aa: CASSGAESNQPQHF
abundance: -; j_gene: TRBJ1-1; v_gene: TRBV9; CDR3aa: CASSTPGDTEAFF
abundance: medium-sized; j_gene: TRBJ1-5; v_gene: TRBV10-3; CDR3aa: CAIGRGGASQPQHF
abundance: medium-sized; j_gene: TRBJ2-1; v_gene: TRBV7-9; CDR3aa: CASSFAGVGNEQFF
abundance: -; j_gene: TRBJ1-5; v_gene: TRBV6-5; CDR3aa: CASGRDRGYSNQPQHF
abundance: -; j_gene: TRBJ1-1; v_gene: TRBV9; CDR3aa: CASSVDTGGAMNTEAFF
abundance: -; j_gene: TRBJ2-4; v_gene: TRBV28; CDR3aa: CASSVAGGGDIQYF
abundance: -; j_gene: TRBJ2-5; v_gene: TRBV7-9; CDR3aa: CASSQASDRGRKTQYF
abundance: -; j_gene: TRBJ1-2; v_gene: TRBV5-6; CDR3aa: CASSLIGGPDGYTF
abundance: -; j_gene: TRBJ2-1; v_gene: TRBV5-6; CDR3aa: CASSFRGSSYNEQFF
abundance: -; j_gene: TRBJ2-2; v_gene: TRBV6-4; CDR3aa: CASSDKGATGELFF
abundance: medium-sized; j_gene: TRBJ1-1; v_gene: TRBV29-1; CDR3aa: CSVDRGGTEAFF
abundance: medium-sized; j_gene: TRBJ2-1; v_gene: TRBV9; CDR3aa: CASSVSQGTYNEQFF
abundance: -; j_gene: TRBJ1-1; v_gene: TRBV20-1; CDR3aa: CSARPQNTEAFF
abundance: medium-sized; j_gene: TRBJ2-1; v_gene: TRBV12-3/TRBV12-4; CDR3aa: CASSGLVRNEQFF
abundance: -; j_gene: TRBJ2-7; v_gene: TRBV20-1; CDR3aa: CSARLLARNYEQYF
abundance: -; j_gene: TRBJ1-2; v_gene: TRBV4-2; CDR3aa: CASSPGPYGYTF
abundance: -; j_gene: TRBJ1-2; v_gene: TRBV4-3; CDR3aa: CASSQDSGSRYGYTF
abundance: medium-sized; j_gene: TRBJ2-1; v_gene: TRBV5-1; CDR3aa: CASSPLGGVNSYNEQFF
abundance: medium-sized; j_gene: TRBJ2-2; v_gene: TRBV19; CDR3aa: CASKLNTGELFF
abundance: -; j_gene: TRBJ2-1; v_gene: TRBV4-1; CDR3aa: CASSQIGLAGTPGFF
abundance: -; j_gene: TRBJ2-6; v_gene: TRBV19; CDR3aa: CASSDRGAGANVLTF
abundance: -; j_gene: TRBJ2-5; v_gene: TRBV28; CDR3aa: CASSSGLAGVASETQYF
abundance: -; j_gene: TRBJ2-1; v_gene: TRBV3-1; CDR3aa: CASSQDSGAGGVYNEQFF
abundance: medium-sized; j_gene: TRBJ2-1; v_gene: TRBV27; CDR3aa: CASSSPGLAGGDSYNEQFF
abundance: -; j_gene: TRBJ1-1; v_gene: TRBV28; CDR3aa: CASSFAGGRGSTEAFF